This TCR beta chain was captured by sequencing in a study of blood T cell repertoires in COVID-19. Participant ages covered roughly 18 to 89 years across 25 or so US areas. Which cohort a participant joined came from the clinical history participants gave. This clone was observed a handful of times. V lost 3 bases, J lost 5 bases, and 4 bases stayed unmatched. The CDR3 runs 15 residues. Germline assignment: CDR1 MGHDK and CDR2 SYGVNS. The authors' processing: Amplification with reference gene primers provided the estimates of nucleated cell counts. Repertoires were generated with immunoSEQ multiplex PCR, while TCRdb's copy carries only in-frame clones and drops some. V and J calls and clone size are given by that table; D and trimming were obtained from the DNA. The table lists about 430,000 clones, roughly 90% of them singletons.

Sequenced input: PBMCs or T cells enriched from blood (not recorded which). The V and J genes are TRBV25-1 and TRBJ2-1; TRBD2 matches at 10 bases. This TCR came from a young woman who had been exposed to COVID-19. CDR3 amino acids: CASSDTSGDDNEQFF. The CDR3 DNA reads TGTGCCAGCAGTGATACTAGCGGGGATGACAATGAGCAGTTCTTC.